This T cell receptor beta chain was sequenced in a study of shared clonotypes between healthy human individuals. Study overall: A donor's plate count was three for CD4 naive and three for CD4 memory; CD8 naive had two and CD8 memory one.

The table came from immunoSEQ multiplex PCR; TCRdb's copy has only in-frame clones and leaves some out. The repertoire includes hundreds of thousands of clones, about 74% of them detected once, and over 1.5% sits in the top ten. Overall study results and limits: Richness estimates generally favored naive over memory subsets.

The length of the CDR3 is 13 residues. Per the germline V gene, CDR1 is MDHEN and CDR2 is SYDVKM. Trimming cost V 6 bases and J 0 bases, with 6 bases left between them. Note on this clone: Its antigen is unidentified.

The chain links TRBV28 to TRBJ1-5, with unresolved D. The sequence was obtained from a woman in her twenties or thirties in good health. The sample was memory CD4+ T cells sorted from blood. The sample's subset: CD45RA-negative fraction. The CDR3 DNA is TGTGCCAGCAGCAAGGATAGCAATCAGCCCCAGCATTTT. Translated: CASSKDSNQPQHF.